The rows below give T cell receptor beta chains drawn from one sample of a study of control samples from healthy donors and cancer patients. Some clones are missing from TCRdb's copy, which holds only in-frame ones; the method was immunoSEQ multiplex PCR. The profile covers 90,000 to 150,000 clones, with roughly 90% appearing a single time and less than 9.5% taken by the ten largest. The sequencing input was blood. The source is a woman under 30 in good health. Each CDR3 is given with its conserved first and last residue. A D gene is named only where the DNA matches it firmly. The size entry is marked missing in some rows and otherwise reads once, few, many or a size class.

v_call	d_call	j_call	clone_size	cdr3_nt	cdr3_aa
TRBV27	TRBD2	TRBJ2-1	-	TGTGCCAGCAGTATCCTAGCGGGAGGGGGATACAATGAGCAGTTCTTC	CASSILAGGGYNEQFF
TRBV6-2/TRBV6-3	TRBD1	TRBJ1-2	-	TGTGCCAGCAGTTATCCTTCAGCGACAGGGGGCTTTGGCTACACCTTC	CASSYPSATGGFGYTF
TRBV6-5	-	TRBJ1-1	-	TGTGCCAGCAGTTACTCTCCAGGATTGAACACTGAAGCTTTCTTT	CASSYSPGLNTEAFF
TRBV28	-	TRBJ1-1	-	TGTGCCAGCAGTCGAGGAGGACTGAACACTGAAGCTTTCTTT	CASSRGGLNTEAFF
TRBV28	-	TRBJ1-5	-	TGTGCCAGCAGTTTCCCTGGGCCCCCCAATCAGCCCCAGCATTTT	CASSFPGPPNQPQHF
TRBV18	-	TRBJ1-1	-	TGTGCCAGCTCACCACAAACAGGTAAAATCGCTGAAGCTTTCTTT	CASSPQTGKIAEAFF
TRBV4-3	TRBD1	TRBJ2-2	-	TGCGCCAGCAGCCAAGATCAGACAGGGAATAGCGGGGAGCTGTTTTTT	CASSQDQTGNSGELFF
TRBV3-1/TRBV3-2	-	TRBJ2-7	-	TGTGCCAGCAGCCTGAACTCAGGGAAACCCTACGAGCAGTACTTC	CASSLNSGKPYEQYF
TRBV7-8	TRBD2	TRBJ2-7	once	TGTGCCAGCAGCTTACAAAGCGGGGGATCCTCCTACGAGCAGTACTTC	CASSLQSGGSSYEQYF
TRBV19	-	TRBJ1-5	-	TGTGCCAGTAGGTGGGGGGGCCCTAACAATCAGCCCCAGCATTTT	CASRWGGPNNQPQHF
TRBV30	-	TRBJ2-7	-	TGTGCCTGGACCACAGGTGTGGCCTACGAGCAGTACTTC	CAWTTGVAYEQYF
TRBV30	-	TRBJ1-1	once	TGTGCCTGGAGTTACGGGACCCAAGGCACTGAAGCTTTCTTT	CAWSYGTQGTEAFF
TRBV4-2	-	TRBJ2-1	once	TGTGCCAGCAGCCAAGATAACCTAGTCCGGAATGAGCAGTTCTTC	CASSQDNLVRNEQFF
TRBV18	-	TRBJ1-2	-	TGTGCCAGCTCAAGTGGGTTAAGCTATGGCTACACCTTC	CASSSGLSYGYTF
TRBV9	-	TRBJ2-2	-	TGTGCCAGCAGCGTGGCCACAGGGCCCACCGGGGAGCTGTTTTTT	CASSVATGPTGELFF
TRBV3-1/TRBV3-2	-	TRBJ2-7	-	TGTGCCAGCAGCCAAGGGCCCTTGGTCGAGCAGTACTTC	CASSQGPLVEQYF
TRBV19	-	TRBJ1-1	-	TGTGCCAGTAGTATTGGACCTGAAGCTTTCTTT	CASSIGPEAFF
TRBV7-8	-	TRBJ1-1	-	TGTGCCAGCAGCTTGAGGTCGCAAGGGATTTTCAAAGCTTTCTTT	CASSLRSQGIFKAFF
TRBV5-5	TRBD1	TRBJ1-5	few	TGTGCCAGCAGCTTAGATTGGACAGGTCTGTATAGCAATCAGCCCCAGCATTTT	CASSLDWTGLYSNQPQHF